The source of this T cell receptor (beta chain) is a study of control samples from healthy donors and cancer patients. Per the germline V gene, CDR1 is WNHNN and CDR2 is SYGVQD (reference sequence). The CDR3 is 13 residues long. Trimming shortened V by 6 bases and J by 5 bases, and 10 bases separated the two germline ends. Data came from immunoSEQ multiplex PCR; TCRdb stores just in-frame clones and leaves some out. The data contain under 65,000 clones, approximately 90% of them singletons. This clone is a singleton in its sample. V usage is TRBV10-1 and J usage is TRBJ1-4; D is undetermined. Sequences were obtained from PBMCs. This TCR was sampled from a woman aged 50 to 60 with colorectal cancer. In nucleotides, the CDR3 is TGCGCCAGCAGCCCCGGGCAAAATGAAAAACTGTTTTTT. Translated, it gives CASSPGQNEKLFF.